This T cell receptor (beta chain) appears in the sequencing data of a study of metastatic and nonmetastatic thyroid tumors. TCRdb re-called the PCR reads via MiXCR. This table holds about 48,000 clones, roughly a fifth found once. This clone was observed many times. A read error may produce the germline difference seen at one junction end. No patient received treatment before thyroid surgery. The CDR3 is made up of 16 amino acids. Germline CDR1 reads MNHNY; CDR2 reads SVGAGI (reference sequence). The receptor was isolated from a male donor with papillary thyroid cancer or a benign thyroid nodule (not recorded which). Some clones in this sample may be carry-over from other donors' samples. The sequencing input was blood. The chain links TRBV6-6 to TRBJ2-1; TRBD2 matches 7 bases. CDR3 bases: TGTGCCAGCAGTTACTCTCCTAGCGGCACCTACAATAAGCAGTTCTTC. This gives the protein CASSYSPSGTYNKQFF.